This T cell receptor (beta chain) was captured by sequencing in a study of chemoradiotherapy in HPV16-positive cancers. Across the study: Functional T-cell assays on a couple of HPV16-positive patients' cells defined candidate HPV-specific clones and common TCR motifs. Study outcomes and limitations: Non-HPV-specific T cells did not expand in tumors during treatment, whereas candidate HPV-specific clones and E7-related motifs did.

Concerning this clone: Its antigen remains unidentified.

The ends were cut back, 0 bases at V and 5 bases at J, with 16 bases in the middle. The CDR3 consists of 16 residues. Looked up from germline, CDR1 is SGDLS and CDR2 is YYNGEE. Samples were taken several times over chemoradiotherapy. The table came from immunoSEQ multiplex PCR; TCRdb's copy has only in-frame clones and leaves some out. The sample carries 15,000 or so clones, approximately 80% recorded once. Sample acquisition took place from a patient who underwent chemoradiotherapy. The receptor comes from a human donor with HPV-associated anogenital cancer. J is TRBJ2-3 and V is TRBV9; D remains ambiguous. This chain's CDR3 is CASSVGRHGWGDTQYF. The CDR3, as DNA: TGTGCCAGCAGCGTAGGCAGACATGGCTGGGGAGATACGCAGTATTTT.